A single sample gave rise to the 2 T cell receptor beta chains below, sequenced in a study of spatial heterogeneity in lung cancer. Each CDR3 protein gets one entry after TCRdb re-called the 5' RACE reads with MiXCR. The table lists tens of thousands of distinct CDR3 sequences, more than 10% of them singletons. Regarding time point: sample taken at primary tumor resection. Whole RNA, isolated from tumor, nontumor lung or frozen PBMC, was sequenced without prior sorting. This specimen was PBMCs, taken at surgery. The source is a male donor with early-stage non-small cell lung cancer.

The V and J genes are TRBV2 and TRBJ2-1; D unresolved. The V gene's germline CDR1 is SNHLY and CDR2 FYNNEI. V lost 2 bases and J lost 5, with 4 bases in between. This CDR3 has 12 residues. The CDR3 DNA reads TGTGCCAGCAGTGAAAACCACAATGAGCAGTTCTTC. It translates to CASSENHNEQFF.

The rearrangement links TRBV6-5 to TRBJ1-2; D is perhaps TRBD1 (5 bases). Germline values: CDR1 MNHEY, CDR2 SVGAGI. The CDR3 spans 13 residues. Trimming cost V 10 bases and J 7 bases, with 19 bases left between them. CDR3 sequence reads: CATEGVGTFGYTF. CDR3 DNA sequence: TGTGCCACCGAAGGGGTCGGCACGTTTGGCTACACCTTC.